Included here is one T cell receptor beta chain sequence, with context. The data were obtained in a study of OX40 agonist ivuxolimab in advanced cancers. Profiling relied on immunoSEQ multiplex PCR, and the TCRdb table lists in-frame clones only, not all of them. Of 77,000 or so clones listed, about 73% are singletons. From germline, CDR1 is SGHTA and CDR2 FQGNSA. V was clipped by 5 bases and J by 7 bases, with 6 bases between them. The length of the CDR3 is 11 residues. The clonotype comes from an adult with an advanced solid tumor such as melanoma, head and neck, liver or kidney cancer. The input for sequencing was CD4+ or CD8+ T cells sorted from blood, taken in a trial of the OX40 agonist ivuxolimab. The chain combines TRBV7-2 with TRBJ2-1; no clear D gene. The CDR3 loop reads CASSMNNEQFF. The CDR3 coding sequence is TGTGCCAGCAGCATGAATAATGAGCAGTTCTTC.